What follows is one T cell receptor beta chain and its context. Its antigen is currently unknown. Per germline, CDR1 SNHLY and CDR2 FYNNEI. V gave up 2 bases and J gave up 2 bases, with 7 bases separating them. CDR3 length: 14 residues. The data stem from a study of T cell responses to AZD1222 COVID-19 vaccine. Study-wide results and caveats: Across spike, vaccine-associated CD4 TCRs were found, dominant at 160-218 and 743-854.

The table came from immunoSEQ multiplex PCR; TCRdb's copy has only in-frame clones and leaves some out. The sample has approximately 89,000 clones; around nine tenths are singletons. The chain carries TRBV2 and TRBJ1-3; D uncertain. The receptor was derived from an adult in good health. Sequenced here: peripheral blood, sampled on day 0 of AZD1222 vaccination. The CDR3 is CASSEPGTGNTIYF. In DNA form, the CDR3 reads TGTGCCAGCAGTGAACCCGGGACTGGAAACACCATATATTTT.